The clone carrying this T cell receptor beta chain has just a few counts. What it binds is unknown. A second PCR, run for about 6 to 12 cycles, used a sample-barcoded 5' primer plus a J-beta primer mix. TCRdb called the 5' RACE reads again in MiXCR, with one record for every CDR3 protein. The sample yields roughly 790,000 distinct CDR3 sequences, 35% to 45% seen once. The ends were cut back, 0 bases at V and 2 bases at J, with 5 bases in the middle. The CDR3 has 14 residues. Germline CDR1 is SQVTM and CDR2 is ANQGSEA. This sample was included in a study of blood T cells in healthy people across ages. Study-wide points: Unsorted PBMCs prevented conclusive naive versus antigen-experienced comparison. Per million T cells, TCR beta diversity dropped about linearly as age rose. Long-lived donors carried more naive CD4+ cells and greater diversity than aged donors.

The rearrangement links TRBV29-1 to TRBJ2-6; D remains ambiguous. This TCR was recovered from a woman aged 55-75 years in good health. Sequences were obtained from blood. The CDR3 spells CSVEEEPGANVLTF. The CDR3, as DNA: TGCAGCGTTGAAGAGGAACCTGGGGCCAACGTCCTGACTTTC. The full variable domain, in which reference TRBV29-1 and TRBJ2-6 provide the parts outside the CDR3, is SAVISQKPSRDICQRGTSLTIQCQVDSQVTMMFWYRQQPGQSLTLIATANQGSEATYESGFVIDKFPISRPNLTFSTLTVSNMSPEDSSIYLCSVEEEPGANVLTFGAGSRLTVL.